This TCR beta chain emerged from a study of identical twins. Study-wide points: Cord blood beta clonotypes that were abundant carried fewer insertions, and memory repertoires showed no such trend.

Germline V CDR1 and CDR2: GTSNPN, SVGIG (reference sequence). The CDR3 is 12 residues long. Using its own MiXCR run on the 5' RACE reads, TCRdb lists one record per CDR3 protein. The table shows some 460,000 distinct CDR3 sequences, with approximately 14% occurring only once. This clonotype came up once. Its antigen is undetermined. The sample was also linked to a second study, of yellow fever vaccine responses in identical twins. That source adds: Twin vaccine T cell responses reportedly seemed partly convergent, partly personalized.

Sequencing was performed on CD4+ T cells sorted from blood. This sequence originates from a woman between 18 and 29 years old in good health. V is TRBV30 and J is TRBJ1-4; 7 bases are shared with TRBD1. CDR3 bases: TGTGCGGAGGGACAGACTAATGAAAAACTGTTTTTT. Amino acids: CAEGQTNEKLFF.